These T cell receptor beta chains were read from a single sample in a study of vaccination effects on CD4 cells after COVID-19. The assay was immunoSEQ multiplex PCR, and TCRdb's table has in-frame clones only and misses some. This repertoire shows 25,000 to 30,000 clones, more than 65% found once; its top ten account for around 13%. No antigen has been assigned to these receptors. Sequenced material: CD4+ T cells from PBMCs cultured with HCoV-229E spike peptides, taken after COVID-19 vaccination. All receptors derive from a human donor who received a COVID-19 vaccine. Both conserved end residues are part of each CDR3. D genes are given only for firm matches. Clone size is not always given. Where it is, it says once, few, many or a class for expanded clones.

D	V	J	size	CDR3	DNA
NA	TRBV5-1	TRBJ1-1	NA	CASGPREGGNTEAFF	TGCGCCAGCGGGCCCAGGGAAGGCGGGAACACTGAAGCTTTCTTT
NA	TRBV12-3/TRBV12-4	TRBJ1-1	few	CASSPGTEAFF	TGTGCCAGCAGCCCAGGGACTGAAGCTTTCTTT
TRBD1	TRBV3-1/TRBV3-2	TRBJ1-2	NA	CASSQGQGDYGYTF	TGTGCCAGCAGCCAAGGACAGGGCGACTATGGCTACACCTTC
NA	TRBV12-3/TRBV12-4	TRBJ2-5	NA	CASSPGTFFYF	TGTGCCAGCAGTCCTGGGACATTTTTTTACTTC
NA	TRBV25-1	TRBJ2-3	NA	CASTGLAPGTQYF	TGTGCCAGCACCGGACTGGCCCCGGGTACGCAGTATTTT
NA	TRBV5-1	TRBJ2-1	NA	CASSFTESSYNEQFF	TGCGCCAGCAGCTTCACAGAGAGCTCCTACAATGAGCAGTTCTTC
NA	TRBV2	TRBJ2-3	NA	CASKAGMGTDTQYF	TGTGCCAGCAAAGCGGGTATGGGCACAGATACGCAGTATTTT
NA	TRBV5-1	TRBJ1-2	NA	CASSPGTDDYGYTF	TGCGCCAGCAGCCCCGGAACCGACGACTATGGCTACACCTTC
NA	TRBV27	TRBJ1-4	NA	CASSLWGAGEEKLFF	TGTGCCAGCAGTTTATGGGGCGCGGGAGAGGAAAAACTGTTTTTT
TRBD1	TRBV5-1	TRBJ2-1	few	CASSIGTGQNNEQFF	TGCGCCAGCAGCATTGGGACAGGGCAGAACAATGAGCAGTTCTTC
NA	TRBV6-2/TRBV6-3	TRBJ2-2	NA	CASSYRLGGFDTGELFF	TGTGCCAGCAGTTACCGATTGGGGGGTTTCGACACCGGGGAGCTGTTTTTT
NA	TRBV18	TRBJ2-2	NA	CASSPPWAGGTGELFF	TGTGCCAGCTCACCACCCTGGGCAGGCGGTACCGGGGAGCTGTTTTTT
TRBD1	TRBV25-1	TRBJ2-5	NA	CASSVQTGGEETQYF	TGTGCCAGCAGTGTACAGACAGGGGGTGAAGAGACCCAGTACTTC
TRBD1	TRBV7-2	TRBJ1-5	NA	CASSSGQHQPQHF	TGTGCCAGCAGCTCGGGACAGCATCAGCCCCAGCATTTT
NA	TRBV18	TRBJ1-1	NA	CASSLTGLRAFF	TGTGCCAGCTCACTTACAGGGCTGAGAGCTTTCTTT
NA	TRBV10-3	TRBJ1-2	few	CAIPDWGAYGYTF	TGTGCCATCCCAGACTGGGGGGCCTATGGCTACACCTTC
NA	TRBV5-1	TRBJ2-3	NA	CASSLGPRDGSTDTQYF	TGCGCCAGCAGCTTGGGGCCCCGGGACGGTAGCACAGATACGCAGTATTTT
NA	TRBV7-2	TRBJ1-1	NA	CASSLRGLNTEAFF	TGTGCCAGCAGCTTGAGGGGACTTAACACTGAAGCTTTCTTT
NA	TRBV5-1	TRBJ1-1	few	CASSLDSRGTEAFF	TGCGCCAGCAGCTTGGACTCGAGGGGCACTGAAGCTTTCTTT
NA	TRBV5-1	TRBJ2-7	NA	CASSVGNVNSYEQYF	TGCGCCAGCTCAGTCGGCAATGTAAACTCCTACGAGCAGTACTTC
TRBD2	TRBV18	TRBJ2-7	NA	CASSPSAASRLAGEHSYEQYF	TGTGCCAGCTCACCTTCGGCCGCCTCCCGACTAGCGGGAGAGCACTCCTACGAGCAGTACTTC
NA	TRBV6-5	TRBJ1-4	NA	CASRVQGAFGKLFF	TGTGCCAGCAGAGTACAGGGCGCATTTGGAAAACTGTTTTTT
NA	TRBV11-3	TRBJ2-2	NA	CASSLDFGTGELFF	TGTGCCAGCAGCTTAGATTTTGGGACCGGGGAGCTGTTTTTT
NA	TRBV6-1	TRBJ1-2	NA	CASSEDWGIGYTF	TGTGCCAGCAGTGAAGATTGGGGGATCGGCTACACCTTC
TRBD1	TRBV6-5	TRBJ1-2	NA	CASSYRDRPGYTF	TGTGCCAGCAGTTACCGGGACAGGCCCGGCTACACCTTC
NA	TRBV6-6	TRBJ1-3	few	CASSSRQASGNTIYF	TGTGCCAGCAGTAGCCGACAGGCCTCTGGAAACACCATATATTTT
NA	TRBV24-1	TRBJ2-1	NA	CATSDWAAGAEQFF	TGTGCCACCAGTGATTGGGCGGCCGGGGCTGAGCAGTTCTTC
NA	TRBV6-5	TRBJ1-4	few	CASWGRDATNEKLFF	TGTGCCAGCTGGGGCAGGGACGCAACTAATGAAAAACTGTTTTTT
TRBD1	TRBV7-8	TRBJ1-5	NA	CASSLIDRGNNQPQHF	TGTGCCAGCAGCTTAATCGACAGGGGAAACAATCAGCCCCAGCATTTT
NA	TRBV29-1	TRBJ1-1	NA	CSVEAGMNTEAFF	TGCAGCGTTGAGGCGGGAATGAACACTGAAGCTTTCTTT
NA	TRBV14	TRBJ2-2	once	CASSQERQANTGELFF	TGTGCCAGCAGCCAAGAGCGACAGGCGAACACCGGGGAGCTGTTTTTT
NA	TRBV6-5	TRBJ1-2	NA	CASSYSRGRSDGYTF	TGTGCCAGCAGTTACTCCAGGGGTCGAAGTGATGGCTACACCTTC
NA	TRBV10-2	TRBJ1-1	NA	CASSDPWRGSTEAFF	TGCGCCAGCAGTGACCCCTGGAGGGGGAGCACTGAAGCTTTCTTT
TRBD1	TRBV9	TRBJ1-4	NA	CASSGRQGSNEKLFF	TGTGCCAGCAGCGGGCGACAGGGTTCTAATGAAAAACTGTTTTTT
NA	TRBV6-5	TRBJ1-4	NA	CASSRWVSEKLFF	TGTGCCAGCAGTCGGTGGGTTAGTGAAAAACTGTTTTTT
NA	TRBV10-3	TRBJ1-2	NA	CAISEVGEYGYTF	TGTGCCATCAGTGAGGTGGGGGAATATGGCTACACCTTC
NA	TRBV30	TRBJ2-6	NA	CAWGTQGLFSGANVLTF	TGTGCCTGGGGCACCCAGGGTCTCTTCTCTGGGGCCAACGTCCTGACTTTC
TRBD1	TRBV6-6	TRBJ2-7	NA	CASRGDRGLFKGQYF	TGTGCCAGCAGGGGTGACAGGGGGCTATTTAAGGGGCAGTACTTC
NA	TRBV4-1	TRBJ1-4	NA	CASRQKGRLDEKLFF	TGCGCCAGCAGGCAAAAAGGGAGGCTGGATGAAAAACTGTTTTTT
TRBD1	TRBV5-4	TRBJ1-6	few	CASSVGQGKVSRNSPLHF	TGTGCCAGCAGCGTGGGACAGGGGAAGGTTTCTAGGAATTCACCCCTCCACTTT
NA	TRBV14	TRBJ1-2	few	CASSRSYFFYTF	TGTGCCAGCAGCCGTTCATACTTTTTTTACACCTTC
TRBD1	TRBV5-1	TRBJ2-5	NA	CASSRIQGQETQYF	TGCGCCAGCAGCAGGATTCAGGGACAGGAGACCCAGTACTTC